This T cell receptor (beta chain) is from a study of Graves' ophthalmopathy and Graves' hyperthyroidism. This CDR3 has 13 residues. CDR1 is MNHEY and CDR2 is SVGEGT in the germline V gene. Trimming left V 2 bases short and J 7 bases short, with 12 bases between. Ineligible for inclusion were patients with other autoimmune diseases, uncontrolled infections, pregnancy or lactation. Diagnosis relied on clinical symptoms, serum thyroxine, TRAb, thyroid ultrasound and orbital computed tomography. The authors amplified TCR beta CDR3 regions from RNA transcripts. HTBI-primed first-round RT-PCR preceded second-round multiplex PCR. TCRdb used MiXCR to reprocess the multiplex PCR reads, holding one entry per CDR3 protein. The sample shows about 1.2 million distinct CDR3 sequences, about two fifths of them seen only once.

The sequenced material came from peripheral blood or thyroid tissue (not recorded which). The sequence came from an adult man with Graves' hyperthyroidism. This chain connects TRBV6-2 or TRBV6-3 to TRBJ2-7; TRBD2 is a possible D gene (5 bases). The DNA of the CDR3 is TGTGCCAGCAGTTACACTAGGCTCCGAGAGCAGTACTTC. Translation: CASSYTRLREQYF.